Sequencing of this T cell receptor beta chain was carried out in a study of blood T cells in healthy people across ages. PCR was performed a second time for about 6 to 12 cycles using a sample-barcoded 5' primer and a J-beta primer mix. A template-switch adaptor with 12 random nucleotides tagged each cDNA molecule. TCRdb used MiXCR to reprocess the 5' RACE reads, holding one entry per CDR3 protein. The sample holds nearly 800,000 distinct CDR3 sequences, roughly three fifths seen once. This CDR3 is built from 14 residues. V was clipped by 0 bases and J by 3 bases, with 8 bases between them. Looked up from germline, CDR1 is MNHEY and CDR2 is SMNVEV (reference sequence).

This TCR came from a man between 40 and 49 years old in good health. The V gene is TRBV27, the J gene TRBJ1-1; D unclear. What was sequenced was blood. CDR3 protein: CASSLSGSDTEAFF. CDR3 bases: TGTGCCAGCAGTTTATCCGGGAGTGACACTGAAGCTTTCTTT.